Shown below are 7 T cell receptor beta chains from a single sample sequenced in a study of blood T cell repertoires in COVID-19. Method: immunoSEQ multiplex PCR; TCRdb's copy keeps in-frame clones and lacks some. The data show about 370,000 clones, 75% to 90% seen once. Sequenced material: PBMCs or T cells enriched from blood (not recorded which). The receptor source for this set is a man between 18 and 29 years old who had recovered from COVID-19.

This chain uses TRBV28 with TRBJ2-2; D not certain. The V and J ends lost 3 bases and 1 base respectively, with 3 bases between them. The CDR3 runs to 13 residues. Per the germline V gene, CDR1 is MDHEN and CDR2 is SYDVKM. The DNA of the CDR3 is TGTGCCAGCAGTTTCAGGAACACCGGGGAGCTGTTTTTT. This sequence encodes CASSFRNTGELFF.

The V gene is TRBV5-1, the J gene TRBJ1-1, with D tentatively TRBD1 (6 bases). This CDR3 is 14 amino acids long. V dropped 0 bases and J dropped 3 bases, with 9 bases sitting between them. Germline V gene data show CDR1 as SGHRS and CDR2 as YFSETQ. In DNA form, the CDR3 reads TGCGCCAGCAGCTTGGGACAGGCTGACACTGAAGCTTTCTTT. This sequence encodes CASSLGQADTEAFF.

The V and J genes are TRBV9 and TRBJ1-4; TRBD1 aligns across 7 bases. V was pared by 1 base and J by 7 bases, with 7 bases of the junction left unmatched. CDR1 is SGDLS, CDR2 YYNGEE, per germline. CDR3 length: 15 residues. CDR3 sequence: CASSVQTGKPEKLFF. CDR3 in DNA: TGTGCCAGCAGCGTACAGACAGGGAAGCCTGAAAAACTGTTTTTT.

The rearrangement links TRBV19 to TRBJ2-1, with D possibly matching TRBD1 (5 bases). CDR1 and CDR2 (germline): LNHDA, SQIVND (reference sequence). V was pared by 3 bases and J by 0 bases, with 12 bases between. This CDR3 contains 16 residues. DNA for the CDR3: TGTGCCAGTAGTATGCAGGGTAAGGGCTCCTACAATGAGCAGTTCTTC. Its translation: CASSMQGKGSYNEQFF.

This sequence joins TRBV7-8 and TRBJ2-3, with 8 bases lining up with TRBD2. Germline trimming cut 5 bases from V and 3 bases from J; bases unmatched to any gene: 7. The germline V gene has CDR1 SGHVS and CDR2 FQNEAQ. The CDR3 sequence is 15 residues long. The CDR3 coding sequence is TGTGCCAGCAGCCGAGGACTAGCACATACAGATACGCAGTATTTT. As protein: CASSRGLAHTDTQYF.

The V gene is TRBV2, the J gene TRBJ1-2; a possible D gene is TRBD1 (5 bases). The CDR3 is 14 amino acids. Germline assignment: CDR1 SNHLY and CDR2 FYNNEI. The V end lost 4 bases, the J end lost 4 bases, and 13 bases lay between the germline ends. DNA for the CDR3: TGTGCCAGCAGTGGCGACAGTGACCTCTATGGCTACACCTTC. Translating gives CASSGDSDLYGYTF.

This clone showed up just once. The chain carries TRBV9 and TRBJ1-1, with D unclear. Trimming cost V 4 bases and J 4 bases, with 14 bases left between them. The germline V gene has CDR1 SGDLS and CDR2 YYNGEE. The CDR3 runs 14 residues. As DNA, the CDR3 is TGTGCCAGCAGCCCCCCCGGGAGAGGCACTGAAGCTTTCTTT. Translation: CASSPPGRGTEAFF.